The 14 T cell receptor beta chains in this list originate from one sample, sequenced in a study of blood T cell repertoires in COVID-19. Sequencing was performed with immunoSEQ multiplex PCR; in TCRdb, only in-frame clones are kept and a portion is missing. Of more than 80,000 clones in the sample, approximately 86% are singletons; the top ten hold 4% to 5.5%. The specimen was peripheral blood. These receptors all come from a man aged 35 to 55 with acute or convalescent COVID-19.

The chain is built from TRBV7-9 and TRBJ2-1, with a weak D call TRBD2 (5 bases). Trimming removed 1 base from V and 0 bases from J, with 7 bases in between. From germline, CDR1 is SEHNR and CDR2 FQNEAQ (reference sequence). The CDR3 is 15 amino acids. The CDR3 protein is CASSLDGNSYNEQFF. The CDR3 coding sequence is TGTGCCAGCAGCTTAGACGGGAACTCCTACAATGAGCAGTTCTTC.

This sequence joins TRBV30 and TRBJ1-1; no clear D. The CDR3 totals 14 residues. V dropped 1 base and J dropped 6 bases, with 15 bases sitting between them. CDR1 GTSNPN and CDR2 SVGIG come from the germline V gene (reference sequence). The chain's CDR3 is CAWSGSELNSEAFF. CDR3 DNA: TGTGCCTGGAGTGGTAGCGAGCTCAACTCTGAAGCTTTCTTT.

The V and J genes are TRBV6-2 or TRBV6-3 and TRBJ1-2; no clear D gene. V was shortened by 5 bases and J by 7 bases, with 8 bases between the two germline ends. Germline V gives CDR1 MNHEY, CDR2 SVGEGT. CDR3 length equals 11 residues. The CDR3 sequence: CASSIAGGYTF. The CDR3 DNA is TGTGCCAGCAGTATTGCGGGTGGCTACACCTTC.

This clone was observed a handful of times. This chain links TRBV19 with TRBJ2-6; 8 nucleotides match TRBD1. The germline CDR1 and CDR2 sequences are LNHDA and SQIVND (reference sequence). V lost 5 bases and J lost 0; bases outside the gene matches: 6. The CDR3 contains 17 residues. The CDR3 DNA follows: TGTGCCAGTAGTGGGACAGGATTCTCCTCTGGGGCCAACGTCCTGACTTTC. Translation: CASSGTGFSSGANVLTF.

The rearrangement joins TRBV10-3 to TRBJ2-1; 9 bases agree with TRBD2. The CDR3 runs to 15 residues. Germline CDR1 is ENHRY and CDR2 is SYGVKD. Trimming at V came to 4 bases and at J to 4 bases, leaving 5 bases not matched to a gene. The CDR3 bases are TGTGCCATCAGTGGAGCGGGGGGTGAGTACAATGAGCAGTTCTTC. Protein product: CAISGAGGEYNEQFF.

The chain is built from TRBV5-6 and TRBJ2-3; 7 bases line up with TRBD2. CDR1 and CDR2 from the germline V gene are SGHDT and YYEEEE. The CDR3 is made up of 15 amino acids. Trimming took 1 base from V and 1 from J; bases not matched to a gene: 3. The CDR3 loop is CASSLRLAGTDTQYF. The CDR3 DNA sequence: TGTGCCAGCAGCTTGAGGCTAGCGGGCACAGATACGCAGTATTTT.

This rearrangement joins TRBV19 to TRBJ1-5; the D gene is possibly TRBD1 (5 bases). CDR1 is LNHDA, CDR2 SQIVND, per germline (reference sequence). The CDR3 has 14 residues. Trimming removed 7 bases from V and 0 bases from J, with 10 bases in between. CDR3 in DNA: TGTGCCAGTACCCCCAGGGTTAGCAATCAGCCCCAGCATTTT. It specifies CASTPRVSNQPQHF.

The chain links TRBV19 to TRBJ2-1; 12 nucleotides line up with TRBD2. The CDR3 extends over 14 amino acids. The V segment lost 6 bases and the J segment 6 bases; nucleotides outside the gene matches: 3. CDR1 and CDR2 from the germline V gene are LNHDA and SQIVND (reference sequence). Here the CDR3 DNA reads TGTGCCAGTAGCCGGACTAGCGGGGTCAATGAGCAGTTCTTC. This translates into CASSRTSGVNEQFF. The variable domain in full, with the rest retrieved from reference TRBV19 and TRBJ2-1, is DGGITQSPKYLFRKEGQNVTLSCEQNLNHDAMYWYRQDPGQGLRLIYYSQIVNDFQKGDIAEGYSVSREKKESFPLTVTSAQKNPTAFYLCASSRTSGVNEQFFGPGTRLTVL.

The chain has TRBV21-1 and TRBJ2-3; TRBD2, the D gene given by the table, was not confirmed from the DNA. TRBV21-1 is annotated as a pseudogene. This CDR3 has 19 residues. The CDR3 coding sequence is TGTGCCAGCGGAGGGCATACTAGCGGGGGGGATTATAGCACAGATACGCAGTATTTT. Protein: CASGGHTSGGDYSTDTQYF.

The chain uses TRBV27 and TRBJ2-7; 9 nucleotides match TRBD2. This CDR3 spans 15 amino acids. Germline V CDR1 and CDR2: MNHEY, SMNVEV (reference sequence). J was trimmed by 0 bases and V by 3 bases; bases with no gene match: 3. The CDR3 sequence is CASSFLAGISYEQYF. The CDR3 nucleotides are TGTGCCAGCAGTTTTCTAGCGGGGATCTCCTACGAGCAGTACTTC.

In DNA form, the CDR3 reads TGTGCCACCAGTGATTCCCTCGGGGGGGCGGAGACCCAGTACTTC. This encodes CATSDSLGGAETQYF. This chain uses TRBV24-1 with TRBJ2-5; 8 nucleotides agree with TRBD2. The CDR3 is 15 residues long. V lost 2 bases and J lost 5; bases outside the gene matches: 6. Germline V lookup: CDR1 KGHDR, CDR2 SFDVKD.

The chain links TRBV10-3 to TRBJ1-2; tentative D call: TRBD1 (6 bases). Germline loops: CDR1 ENHRY, CDR2 SYGVKD. The germline V and J ends were trimmed by 7 bases and 7 bases, with 16 bases remaining between them. The CDR3 has 13 amino acids. The CDR3 DNA follows: TGTGCCATCACCCCAGGGGACAATGGTGGCTACACCTTC. Translation: CAITPGDNGGYTF.

The chain uses TRBV19 and TRBJ2-7; the match to TRBD1 covers 9 bases. Germline-derived CDR1 and CDR2 are LNHDA and SQIVND (reference sequence). The CDR3 covers 16 residues. Trimming removed 0 bases from V and 6 bases from J; junction bases left unmatched: 9. This CDR3 reads CASSIDPGQGGSEQYF. In DNA form, the CDR3 reads TGTGCCAGTAGTATAGATCCGGGACAGGGAGGCTCCGAGCAGTACTTC.

Concerning this clone: One end of the junction varies from germline; a read error may be responsible. The chain has TRBV7-7 and TRBJ1-3; possible D gene TRBD1, 6 bases. CDR1 is SSHAT and CDR2 is FNYEAQ in the germline V gene (reference sequence). This CDR3 spans 16 amino acids. The DNA for the CDR3 is TGTGCTAGCAGCGAGGGACACGCGCCCTCTGGAAACACCATATATTTT. Protein sequence: CASSEGHAPSGNTIYF.